Shown below are 32 T cell receptor beta chains from a single sample sequenced in a study of Ad26.COV2.S vaccination and SARS-CoV-2 variants. Data came from immunoSEQ multiplex PCR; TCRdb stores just in-frame clones and leaves some out. The table has around 270,000 clones, around 88% seen once. Treatment defined: roughly 19 received Ad26.COV2.S at low or high dose, single or two shots; 5 received placebo; per-sample allocation not given. The study sampled participants on day 63 after the first vaccine or placebo injection. Sequencing used peripheral blood, obtained in a trial of Ad26.COV2.S vaccine versus placebo. These receptors all stem from a person aged 18-60 years who received the Ad26.COV2.S COVID-19 vaccine or a placebo.

The V gene is TRBV6-6, the J gene TRBJ1-2; tentative D call: TRBD1 (6 bases). The CDR3 has 14 amino acids. Germline CDR1 and CDR2: MNHNY and SVGAGI (reference sequence). V lost 4 bases to trimming and J lost 8 bases, with 17 bases between them. CDR3 residues: CASSSEQGRGGYTF. The CDR3 DNA sequence: TGTGCCAGCAGTTCTGAACAGGGCCGGGGAGGCTACACCTTC.

V is TRBV18 and J is TRBJ2-2; maybe TRBD2 (5 bases). CDR3 length: 13 amino acids. Trimming left V 0 bases short and J 8 bases short, with 7 bases between. Germline V gene sequence: CDR1 KGHSH, CDR2 LQKENI. The CDR3 is CASSPPRRGELFF. The CDR3 DNA is TGTGCCAGCTCACCACCTCGGAGGGGGGAGCTGTTTTTT.

V and J are TRBV3-1 (or the pseudogene TRBV3-2) and TRBJ1-2, with a tentative D call TRBD1 (6 bases). The CDR3 sequence is 12 residues long. Germline V CDR1 and CDR2: LGHDT, YNNKEL (reference sequence). Trimming left V 5 bases short and J 8 bases short, with 12 bases between. CDR3 DNA: TGTGCCAGCAGCGTCAGGGGTGGCGGCTACACCTTC. This sequence encodes CASSVRGGGYTF.

The CDR3 is CASSLNIGNEQYF. CDR3 nucleotides: TGTGCCAGCAGTTTAAACATAGGTAACGAGCAGTACTTC. The chain links TRBV12-3 or TRBV12-4 to TRBJ2-7; D uncertain. Trimming stripped 2 bases from V and 5 bases from J, with 10 bases between. The CDR3 covers 13 residues.

This clone has just one count. The rearrangement uses TRBV7-8 and TRBJ1-2; D unclear. This CDR3 contains 12 residues. V was trimmed by 6 bases and J by 4 bases, leaving 9 bases between them. From germline, CDR1 is SGHVS and CDR2 FQNEAQ. As DNA, the CDR3 is TGTGCCAGCAGACACGACGGCTATGGCTACACCTTC. Translated: CASRHDGYGYTF.

This chain joins TRBV6-1 and TRBJ2-3; no reliable D call. Trimming removed 3 bases from V and 6 bases from J, with 16 bases in between. The CDR3 contains 15 residues. The germline V gene encodes CDR1 MNHNS and CDR2 SASEGT. The CDR3 region has the DNA TGTGCCAGCAGTGATCAACTTGCTCTCTCCGATACGCAGTATTTT. The encoded protein is CASSDQLALSDTQYF.

The chain joins TRBV11-2 to TRBJ2-5, with TRBD1 identical over 9 bases. The trim removed 2 bases at V and 5 bases at J, leaving 6 bases unmatched. The germline V gene has CDR1 SGHAT and CDR2 FQNNGV. The CDR3 is 15 amino acids. The CDR3 protein is CASSLPTGGVETQYF. CDR3 nucleotide sequence: TGTGCCAGCAGCTTACCGACAGGGGGTGTGGAGACCCAGTACTTC.

The rearrangement joins TRBV6-6 to TRBJ1-3; D gene unclear. The V and J ends lost 4 bases and 0 bases respectively, with 10 bases between them. The CDR3 consists of 15 residues. Germline CDR1 and CDR2: MNHNY and SVGAGI (reference sequence). For the CDR3, the DNA is TGTGCCAGCAGTTGGACCGGAAGCTCTGGAAACACCATATATTTT. This translates into CASSWTGSSGNTIYF.

The rearrangement links TRBV6-2 or TRBV6-3 to TRBJ1-6; D is uncertain. Germline V gene lookup returns CDR1 MNHEY and CDR2 SVGEGT. The CDR3 runs 17 residues. Trimming took 5 bases from V and 0 from J, leaving 14 bases between them. The CDR3 is CASSLGRSSSYNSPLHF. In DNA, the CDR3 is TGTGCCAGCAGTCTCGGACGGTCGAGCTCCTATAATTCACCCCTCCACTTT.

This chain connects TRBV7-2 to TRBJ2-1; no reliable D call. V was shortened by 0 bases and J by 2 bases, with 2 bases between the two germline ends. Looked up from germline, CDR1 is SGHTA and CDR2 is FQGNSA. CDR3 length equals 13 residues. CDR3 sequence: CASSLAAYNEQFF. The DNA for the CDR3 is TGTGCCAGCAGCTTAGCGGCCTACAATGAGCAGTTCTTC.

This clone was counted once. V usage is TRBV29-1 and J usage is TRBJ1-1; D is unclear. The V gene lost 4 bases and the J gene lost 2 bases, with 17 bases spanning the gap. The CDR3 is 15 residues long. The germline gives CDR1 SQVTM, CDR2 ANQGSEA. The CDR3 sequence: CSVARVTRLNTEAFF. The DNA of the CDR3 is TGCAGCGTTGCCCGGGTCACTAGGCTTAACACTGAAGCTTTCTTT.

The rearrangement joins TRBV10-3 to TRBJ1-3; no clear D. Trimming stripped 8 bases from V and 0 bases from J, with 17 bases between. The CDR3 extends over 16 amino acids. CDR1 and CDR2 (germline): ENHRY, SYGVKD. CDR3 in DNA: TGTGCCATCGGAACTAAAGCCGAGCACTCTGGAAACACCATATATTTT. It specifies CAIGTKAEHSGNTIYF.

The chain joins TRBV6-8 to TRBJ1-6; D ambiguous. Trimming pared 0 bases from V and 8 bases from J, leaving 20 bases between. CDR1 and CDR2 from the germline V gene are MNHGY and SAAAGT. The CDR3 length is 18 residues. The CDR3 DNA sequence: TGTGCCAGCAGTTACTCTTCGACCGGGCCTAACCGGGATTCACCCCTCCACTTT. It is translated as CASSYSSTGPNRDSPLHF.

The chain recombines TRBV29-1 with TRBJ2-4; D gene unclear. Trimming cost V 5 bases and J 4 bases, with 12 bases left between them. This CDR3 comprises 13 residues. Germline CDR1 is SQVTM and CDR2 is ANQGSEA. In DNA form, the CDR3 reads TGCAGCGTTAGGGTAATTTCAAAAAACATTCAGTACTTC. Its protein product is CSVRVISKNIQYF.

This clone was recorded only once. This chain links TRBV15 with TRBJ2-5, with a possible D match to TRBD2 (5 bases). This CDR3 has 11 residues. Trimming took 9 bases from V and 3 from J, leaving 8 bases between them. Germline V gene data show CDR1 as LNHNV and CDR2 as YYDKDF (reference sequence). The DNA of the CDR3 is TGTGCCACAAAGGGAGAAGAGACCCAGTACTTC. It yields the protein CATKGEETQYF.

CDR3 coding DNA: TGTGCCAGCAGTTACTCAGCGGGAGCCTCTGGCTACACCTTC. It specifies CASSYSAGASGYTF. V is TRBV6-5 and J is TRBJ1-2; D not resolved. V was pared by 0 bases and J by 7 bases, with 12 bases between. CDR1 is MNHEY, CDR2 SVGAGI, per germline. The CDR3 totals 14 residues.

The chain employs TRBV7-9 and TRBJ1-6, with unresolved D. The CDR3 sequence is 14 residues long. Trimming shortened V by 0 bases and J by 14 bases, and 14 bases separated the two germline ends. Germline V lookup: CDR1 SEHNR, CDR2 FQNEAQ (reference sequence). This chain's CDR3 is CASSLARRPVALHF. CDR3 DNA sequence: TGTGCCAGCAGCTTAGCGCGAAGGCCCGTAGCCCTCCACTTT.

This chain connects TRBV2 to TRBJ2-1; 10 nucleotides agree with TRBD2. This CDR3 comprises 15 residues. CDR1 is SNHLY, CDR2 FYNNEI, per germline. J lost 4 bases, V lost 6 bases, and 6 bases had no gene match. CDR3 sequence: CASREREGRYNEQFF. CDR3 nucleotides: TGTGCCAGCAGGGAGCGGGAGGGCCGTTACAATGAGCAGTTCTTC.

This clone came up a few times. The rearrangement links TRBV30 to TRBJ1-3; TRBD1 might be the D (5 bases). This CDR3 region has 12 residues. The ends were cut back, 5 bases at V and 0 bases at J, with 5 bases in the middle. Germline V gene lookup returns CDR1 GTSNPN and CDR2 SVGIG (reference sequence). Here the CDR3 DNA reads TGTGCCTGGGACAGCTCTGGAAACACCATATATTTT. This translates into CAWDSSGNTIYF.

The chain combines TRBV5-6 with TRBJ2-2; unclear D gene. The germline V gene encodes CDR1 SGHDT and CDR2 YYEEEE. The CDR3 runs to 15 residues. Deletions cut 2 bases from V and 0 bases from J, with 8 bases between. The CDR3 loop reads CASSLIAANTGELFF. The CDR3 DNA reads TGTGCCAGCAGCTTAATCGCGGCGAACACCGGGGAGCTGTTTTTT.

The V gene is TRBV2, the J gene TRBJ2-7, with a weak D call TRBD1 (6 bases). Germline values: CDR1 SNHLY, CDR2 FYNNEI. V lost 0 bases to trimming and J lost 6 bases, with 12 bases between them. The CDR3 runs 14 residues. CDR3 bases: TGTGCCAGCAGTGAAGCAGACAGGTCGTCCGAGCAGTACGTC. It yields the protein CASSEADRSSEQYV.

This clone was picked up a small number of times. The chain carries TRBV10-3 and TRBJ2-7; TRBD2 agrees at 7 bases. The CDR3 runs 16 residues. Germline V gives CDR1 ENHRY, CDR2 SYGVKD. V lost 3 bases and J lost 1; bases outside the gene matches: 9. CDR3 DNA sequence: TGTGCCATCAGTGAAGCGCTCAAGCGGGGTTCCTACGAGCAGTACTTC. It specifies CAISEALKRGSYEQYF.

The table lists this clone with many counts. The chain is built from TRBV3-1 (or the pseudogene TRBV3-2) and TRBJ2-1; 9 positions agree with TRBD2. The CDR3 consists of 17 residues. The V gene end was trimmed by 0 bases and the J gene end by 3 bases; junction bases not matched to a gene: 6. Germline V gene data show CDR1 as LGHDT and CDR2 as YNNKEL (reference sequence). The CDR3 DNA reads as TGTGCCAGCAGCCAAGACCGTCAGCGGGGGGTCTACAATGAGCAGTTCTTC. Residues: CASSQDRQRGVYNEQFF.

This chain links TRBV3-1 (or the pseudogene TRBV3-2) with TRBJ1-2, with TRBD1 identical over 7 bases. The CDR3 runs to 16 residues. The ends lost 0 bases at V and 6 bases at J; junction bases unmatched: 10. Germline CDR1 and CDR2: LGHDT and YNNKEL (reference sequence). In DNA form, the CDR3 reads TGTGCCAGCAGCCAAGACCGTACAGGGGTTTCCCATGGCTACACCTTC. This gives the protein CASSQDRTGVSHGYTF.

The chain recombines TRBV6-6 with TRBJ1-2; D not resolved. Germline assignment: CDR1 MNHNY and CDR2 SVGAGI (reference sequence). The CDR3 length is 17 residues. V lost 5 bases and J 0 bases, leaving 19 bases between the germline ends. The CDR3 is CASSPDLTALTNYGYTF. The CDR3 DNA reads TGTGCCAGCAGTCCCGACCTGACGGCGTTGACTAACTATGGCTACACCTTC.

The chain uses TRBV19 and TRBJ1-1; unclear D gene. The germline CDR1 and CDR2 sequences are LNHDA and SQIVND (reference sequence). The germline V and J ends were trimmed by 3 bases and 10 bases, with 21 bases remaining between them. The CDR3 totals 15 residues. The CDR3 coding sequence is TGTGCCAGTAGTATGACTCGGACGGCGGTATGGGGAGCTTTCTTT. Translating it yields CASSMTRTAVWGAFF. Using reference TRBV19 and TRBJ1-1 for the parts outside the CDR3, the full variable domain is DGGITQSPKYLFRKEGQNVTLSCEQNLNHDAMYWYRQDPGQGLRLIYYSQIVNDFQKGDIAEGYSVSREKKESFPLTVTSAQKNPTAFYLCASSMTRTAVWGAFFGQGTRLTVV.

J is TRBJ2-7 and V is TRBV7-8, with a possible D match to TRBD2 (6 bases). Trimming left V 1 base short and J 1 base short, with 17 bases between. This CDR3 is 17 amino acids long. Germline CDR1 SGHVS, CDR2 FQNEAQ. The CDR3 protein is CASSLEVAFGSSYEQYV. The DNA of the CDR3 is TGTGCCAGCAGCTTAGAAGTCGCGTTCGGGAGTTCCTACGAGCAGTACGTC.

The genes are TRBV27 and TRBJ1-2; TRBD1 might be the D (5 bases). The CDR3 loop spans 16 amino acids. Germline loops: CDR1 MNHEY, CDR2 SMNVEV (reference sequence). V was pared by 6 bases and J by 1 base, with 18 bases between. The chain's CDR3 is CASSHTSDIYNYGYTF. The CDR3 DNA sequence: TGTGCCAGCAGCCACACCTCGGACATTTATAACTATGGCTACACCTTC.

This chain joins TRBV7-9 and TRBJ2-1; the D gene is possibly TRBD2 (6 bases). Looked up from germline, CDR1 is SEHNR and CDR2 is FQNEAQ (reference sequence). V was shortened by 5 bases and J by 14 bases, with 19 bases between the two germline ends. This CDR3 comprises 13 residues. CDR3 sequence: CASSRGPGTDKFF. In nucleotides, the CDR3 is TGTGCCAGCAGCCGGGGCCCCGGGACTGATAAGTTCTTC.

This clone has a handful of counts. This rearrangement joins TRBV13 to TRBJ1-2; possibly TRBD1 for D (5 bases). Germline-derived CDR1 and CDR2 are PRHDT and FYEKMQ (reference sequence). There are 16 residues in the CDR3. The V and J ends lost 2 bases and 2 bases respectively, with 15 bases between them. CDR3 sequence (DNA): TGTGCCAGCAGCTTACCCCTGGACACGGAGAACTATGGCTACACCTTC. It yields the protein CASSLPLDTENYGYTF.

The genes are TRBV11-2 and TRBJ2-1; D is undetermined. Germline V lookup: CDR1 SGHAT, CDR2 FQNNGV. This CDR3 is built from 14 residues. V lost 5 bases and J lost 5, with 13 bases in between. The CDR3 is CASSPQRGHNEQFF. CDR3 DNA: TGTGCCAGCAGCCCCCAGCGTGGGCACAATGAGCAGTTCTTC.

V gene TRBV7-2 combines with J gene TRBJ1-6; D unclear. CDR1 SGHTA and CDR2 FQGNSA come from the germline V gene. The CDR3 covers 16 residues. V was cut by 5 bases and J by 0 bases, with 11 bases left in between. CDR3: CASSPFQSSYNSPLHF. In DNA form, the CDR3 reads TGTGCCAGCAGCCCCTTCCAGAGCTCCTATAATTCACCCCTCCACTTT.